A single sample gave rise to the 10 T cell receptor beta chains below, sequenced in a study of shared clonotypes between healthy human individuals. Assay used: immunoSEQ multiplex PCR; TCRdb lists only in-frame clones, some missing. Among about half a million clones listed, 75% to 85% were seen once. The sequenced sample was PBMCs. All receptors come from a woman aged 40 to 50 in good health. Some clones in this sample may be carry-over from other donors' samples.

The chain links TRBV7-9 to TRBJ1-4, with D maybe TRBD1 (6 bases). V dropped 6 bases and J dropped 4 bases, with 15 bases sitting between them. CDR3 length: 15 amino acids. Germline V gives CDR1 SEHNR, CDR2 FQNEAQ (reference sequence). Here the CDR3 DNA reads TGTGCCAGCAGTCCAAAGGACAGACTTAATGAAAAACTGTTTTTT. The encoded protein is CASSPKDRLNEKLFF. The whole variable domain, filled in from reference TRBV7-9 and TRBJ1-4, reads DTGVSQNPRHKITKRGQNVTFRCDPISEHNRLYWYRQTLGQGPEFLTYFQNEAQLEKSRLLSDRFSAERPKGSFSTLEIQRTEQGDSAMYLCASSPKDRLNEKLFFGSGTQLSVL.

Details on this clone: A much larger clone sits a single nucleotide away, making a read error possible. Other DNA sequences in the sample encode the same CDR3. The rearrangement uses TRBV11-2 and TRBJ2-5; D remains unclear. Germline V gene lookup returns CDR1 SGHAT and CDR2 FQNNGV. Deletions cut 0 bases from V and 5 bases from J, with 4 bases between. CDR3 length: 12 amino acids. CDR3 residues: CASSLDRETQYF. The CDR3, as DNA: TGTGCCAGCAGCTTAGATCGGGAGACCCAGTACTTC.

The gene calls are TRBV6-1 and TRBJ1-4; unclear D gene. This CDR3 is 13 amino acids long. The germline V gene encodes CDR1 MNHNS and CDR2 SASEGT. V was pared by 6 bases and J by 5 bases, with 10 bases between. The CDR3 nucleotides are TGTGCCAGCAGATTGGAGGCCAATGAAAAACTGTTTTTT. Encoded protein: CASRLEANEKLFF.

This clone was observed a few times. This sequence joins TRBV7-9 and TRBJ2-5, with D perhaps assigned TRBD1 or TRBD2 (7 bases each). CDR3 size: 14 residues. Germline-derived CDR1 and CDR2 are SEHNR and FQNEAQ (reference sequence). Deletions cut 2 bases from V and 7 bases from J, with 14 bases between. The CDR3 nucleotides are TGTGCCAGCAGCTTACTCGCAGGGGGGGTGACCCAGTACTTC. Its translation is CASSLLAGGVTQYF.

Turning to this clone: The junction departs from germline at one end; a sequencing error may be responsible. CDR3 region: CASSLIKTFPPF. The CDR3 DNA sequence: TGTGCCAGCAGTTTAATTAAGACTTTTCCTCCCTTC. The chain couples TRBV27 to TRBJ1-2, with D unclear. The CDR3 has 12 residues. Germline V lookup: CDR1 MNHEY, CDR2 SMNVEV (reference sequence).

This chain links TRBV30 with TRBJ2-2; TRBD2 matches at 9 bases. In germline, CDR1 is GTSNPN, CDR2 SVGIG (reference sequence). The ends lost 3 bases at V and 2 bases at J; junction bases unmatched: 10. CDR3 size: 17 residues. The CDR3: CAWSERVAGDNTGELFF. CDR3 DNA: TGTGCCTGGAGCGAAAGGGTAGCGGGAGATAACACCGGGGAGCTGTTTTTT.

The rearrangement joins TRBV28 to TRBJ2-7, with D perhaps given as TRBD1 or TRBD2 (7 bases each). CDR1 and CDR2 (germline): MDHEN, SYDVKM. Trimming took 10 bases from V and 6 from J, leaving 22 bases between them. The CDR3 length is 14 residues. The CDR3 is CATQGGGVLTEQYF. The DNA of the CDR3 is TGTGCCACCCAGGGGGGGGGCGTCCTCACCGAGCAGTACTTC.

As for this clone: The sample has other DNA sequences that encode this CDR3 too. This rearrangement joins TRBV5-1 to TRBJ2-5; D may be TRBD1 (6 bases). V was clipped by 3 bases and J by 5 bases, with 11 bases between them. The V gene's germline CDR1 is SGHRS and CDR2 YFSETQ. The CDR3 spans 13 residues. DNA for the CDR3: TGCGCCAGCAGCTGGGACATCCAGGAGACCCAGTACTTC. It yields the protein CASSWDIQETQYF.

This clone was observed a few times. This chain connects TRBV5-1 to TRBJ1-1, with a weak D call TRBD1 (5 bases). V lost 5 bases and J 4 bases, leaving 9 bases between the germline ends. The CDR3 is 12 amino acids. Germline V gene lookup returns CDR1 SGHRS and CDR2 YFSETQ. CDR3 protein: CASSRGTTEAFF. CDR3 nucleotide sequence: TGCGCCAGCAGTCGGGGGACCACTGAAGCTTTCTTT.

V is TRBV13 and J is TRBJ1-6, with D uncertain. From germline, CDR1 is PRHDT and CDR2 FYEKMQ (reference sequence). V was clipped by 3 bases and J by 18 bases, with 15 bases between them. This CDR3 contains 12 residues. CDR3 loop: CASSLAPGPSHF. The CDR3 region has the DNA TGTGCCAGCAGCTTGGCCCCGGGCCCGAGCCACTTT.